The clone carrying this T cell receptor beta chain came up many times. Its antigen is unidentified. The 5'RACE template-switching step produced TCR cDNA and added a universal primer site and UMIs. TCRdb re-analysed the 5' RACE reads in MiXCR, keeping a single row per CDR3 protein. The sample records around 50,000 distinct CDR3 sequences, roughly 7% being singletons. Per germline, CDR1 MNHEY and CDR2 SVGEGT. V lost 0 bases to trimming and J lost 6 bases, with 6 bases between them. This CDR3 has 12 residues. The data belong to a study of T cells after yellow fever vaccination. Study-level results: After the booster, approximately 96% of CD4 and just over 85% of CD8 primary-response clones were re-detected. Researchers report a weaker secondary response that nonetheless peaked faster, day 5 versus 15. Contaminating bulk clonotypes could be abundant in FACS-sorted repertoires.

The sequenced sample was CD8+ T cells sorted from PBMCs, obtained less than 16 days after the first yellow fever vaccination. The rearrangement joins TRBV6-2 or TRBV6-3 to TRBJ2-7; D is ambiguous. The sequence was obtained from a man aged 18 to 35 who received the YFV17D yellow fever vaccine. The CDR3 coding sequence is TGTGCCAGCAGTTACTCCCCAGGCGAGCAGTACTTC. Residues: CASSYSPGEQYF.